One sample yielded the 5 T cell receptor beta chains listed below, sequenced in a study of T cell responses to AZD1222 COVID-19 vaccine (dated by TCRdb to the early 2020s). The method was the immunoSEQ multiplex PCR assay. In its TCRdb copy, this immuneACCESS table keeps in-frame sequences only and misses some clones. Where compared with another copy, unresolved V genes explain less than half of these, and the others have no known cause. In this sample the table shows about 80,000 clones, 80% to 95% of which occur a single time. The ten largest clones capture around 8% of the sample. The meaning of the sample's time point label: about 28 days (+/-7) after the second vaccine dose. The sequences come from peripheral blood, collected 28 days after the second AZD1222 dose. Receptors originate from an adult who received the AZD1222 COVID-19 vaccine.

This clone occurred a few times. This rearrangement joins TRBV11-2 to TRBJ1-1, with D unclear. Per germline, CDR1 SGHAT and CDR2 FQNNGV. The CDR3 runs to 13 residues. V was pared by 3 bases and J by 1 base, with 6 bases between. The CDR3 region has the DNA TGTGCCAGCAGCTTTAGTGAGAACACTGAAGCTTTCTTT. Residues: CASSFSENTEAFF.

This chain joins TRBV9 and TRBJ1-3; TRBD1 matches 7 bases. Germline trimming cut 3 bases from V and 0 bases from J; bases unmatched to any gene: 9. The germline CDR1 and CDR2 sequences are SGDLS and YYNGEE. CDR3 length: 17 amino acids. The CDR3 DNA reads TGTGCCAGCAGCGCGGACAGGAATCCTCCCTCTGGAAACACCATATATTTT. Translation: CASSADRNPPSGNTIYF.

The V and J genes are TRBV9 and TRBJ2-1; TRBD2 is a possible D gene (6 bases). Germline CDR1 and CDR2: SGDLS and YYNGEE. The CDR3 contains 15 residues. The V end lost 0 bases, the J end lost 8 bases, and 15 bases lay between the germline ends. Here the CDR3 reads CASSVGGGTVDEQFF. The DNA of the CDR3 is TGTGCCAGCAGCGTAGGGGGCGGGACTGTCGATGAGCAGTTCTTC.

The genes are TRBV15 and TRBJ2-7; 8 nucleotides match TRBD1. The ends lost 3 bases at V and 1 base at J; junction bases unmatched: 2. The CDR3 is 14 amino acids. Germline lookup yields CDR1 LNHNV and CDR2 YYDKDF (reference sequence). CDR3 DNA sequence: TGTGCCACCAGCAGCTGGGACAGGTCCTACGAGCAGTACTTC. Its translation: CATSSWDRSYEQYF.

This rearrangement joins TRBV2 to TRBJ2-5, with TRBD2 identical over 7 bases. The CDR3 totals 14 residues. Unmatched junction bases numbered 10, after V lost 7 bases and J lost 5 bases. Germline V gene sequence: CDR1 SNHLY, CDR2 FYNNEI. CDR3 sequence: CASNGPGGRETQYF. The DNA for the CDR3 is TGTGCCAGCAATGGGCCGGGAGGTCGGGAGACCCAGTACTTC.